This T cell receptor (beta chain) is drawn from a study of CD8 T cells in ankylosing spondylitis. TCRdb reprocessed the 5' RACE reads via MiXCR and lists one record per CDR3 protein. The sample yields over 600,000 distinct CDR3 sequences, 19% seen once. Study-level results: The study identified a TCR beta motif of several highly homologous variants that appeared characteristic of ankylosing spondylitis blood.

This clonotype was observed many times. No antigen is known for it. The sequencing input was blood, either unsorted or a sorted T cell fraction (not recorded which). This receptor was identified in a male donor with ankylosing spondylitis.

DNA for the CDR3: TGCGCCAGCAGCCAAGATTCAGATACGCAGTATTTT. Translating it yields CASSQDSDTQYF. The V and J genes are TRBV4-1 and TRBJ2-3; no firm D call. The CDR3 loop spans 12 amino acids. CDR1 and CDR2 from the germline V gene are MGHRA and YSYEKL. Trimming cost V 0 bases and J 4 bases, with 2 bases left between them.